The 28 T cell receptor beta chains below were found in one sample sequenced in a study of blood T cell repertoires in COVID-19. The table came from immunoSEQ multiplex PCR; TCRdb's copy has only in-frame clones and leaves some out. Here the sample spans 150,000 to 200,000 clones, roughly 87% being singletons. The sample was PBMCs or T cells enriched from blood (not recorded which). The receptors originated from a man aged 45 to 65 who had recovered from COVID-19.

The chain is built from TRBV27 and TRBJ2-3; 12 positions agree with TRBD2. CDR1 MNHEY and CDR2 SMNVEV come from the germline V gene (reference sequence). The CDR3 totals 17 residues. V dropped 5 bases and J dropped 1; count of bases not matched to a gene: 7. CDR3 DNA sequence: TGTGCCAGCAGTGGAAGACTAGCGGGAGCTCGCACAGATACGCAGTATTTT. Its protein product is CASSGRLAGARTDTQYF.

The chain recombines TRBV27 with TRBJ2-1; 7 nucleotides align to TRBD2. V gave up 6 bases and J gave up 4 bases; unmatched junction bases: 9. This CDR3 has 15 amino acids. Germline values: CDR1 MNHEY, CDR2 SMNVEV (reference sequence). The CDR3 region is CASRIGGGIYNEQFF. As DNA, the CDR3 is TGTGCCAGCAGGATCGGGGGAGGGATATACAATGAGCAGTTCTTC.

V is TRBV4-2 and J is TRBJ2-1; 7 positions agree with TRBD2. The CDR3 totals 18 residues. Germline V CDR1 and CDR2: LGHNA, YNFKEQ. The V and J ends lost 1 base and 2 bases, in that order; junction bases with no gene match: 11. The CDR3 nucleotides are TGTGCCAGCAGCCAAGCGGGGATGAGACTAGCTCCCTACAATGAGCAGTTCTTC. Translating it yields CASSQAGMRLAPYNEQFF.

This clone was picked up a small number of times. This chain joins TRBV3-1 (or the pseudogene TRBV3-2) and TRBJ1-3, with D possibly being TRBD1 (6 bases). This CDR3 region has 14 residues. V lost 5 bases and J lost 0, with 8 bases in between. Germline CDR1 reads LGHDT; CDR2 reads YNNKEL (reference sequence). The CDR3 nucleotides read TGTGCCAGCAGCAGAGGGGGCTCTGGAAACACCATATATTTT. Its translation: CASSRGGSGNTIYF.

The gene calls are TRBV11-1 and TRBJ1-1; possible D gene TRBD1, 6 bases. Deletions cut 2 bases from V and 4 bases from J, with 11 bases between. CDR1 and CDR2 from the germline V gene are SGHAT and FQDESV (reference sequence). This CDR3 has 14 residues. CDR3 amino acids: CASSLTGRITEAFF. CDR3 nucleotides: TGTGCCAGCAGCTTAACAGGGCGGATCACTGAAGCTTTCTTT.

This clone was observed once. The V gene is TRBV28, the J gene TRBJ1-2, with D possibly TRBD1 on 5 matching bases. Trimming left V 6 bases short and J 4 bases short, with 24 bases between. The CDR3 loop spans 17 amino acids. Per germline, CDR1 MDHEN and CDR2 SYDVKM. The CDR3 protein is CASSPGGNRRQIYGYTF. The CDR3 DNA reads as TGTGCCAGCAGCCCAGGTGGTAACAGGAGACAAATCTATGGCTACACCTTC.

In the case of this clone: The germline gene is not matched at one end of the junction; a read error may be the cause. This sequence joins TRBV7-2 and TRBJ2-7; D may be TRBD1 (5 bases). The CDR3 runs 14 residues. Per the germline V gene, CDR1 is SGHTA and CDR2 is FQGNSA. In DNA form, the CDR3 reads TGTGCCAGCAGCTTAGAAATGACAGACCTGGACCCCCTCTTC. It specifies CASSLEMTDLDPLF.

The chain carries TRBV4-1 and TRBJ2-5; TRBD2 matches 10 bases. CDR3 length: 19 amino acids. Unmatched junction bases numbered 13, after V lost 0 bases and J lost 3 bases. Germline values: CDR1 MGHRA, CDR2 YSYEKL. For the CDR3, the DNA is TGCGCCAGCAGCCAAGAGGTTTTGGGTCTAGCGGGGGCCAAAGAGACCCAGTACTTC. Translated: CASSQEVLGLAGAKETQYF.

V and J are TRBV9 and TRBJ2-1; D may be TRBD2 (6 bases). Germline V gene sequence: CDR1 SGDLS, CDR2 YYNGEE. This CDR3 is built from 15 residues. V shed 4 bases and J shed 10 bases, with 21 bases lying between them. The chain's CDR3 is CASSTGDFGISEQFF. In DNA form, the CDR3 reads TGTGCCAGCAGCACGGGAGATTTCGGGATAAGCGAGCAGTTCTTC.

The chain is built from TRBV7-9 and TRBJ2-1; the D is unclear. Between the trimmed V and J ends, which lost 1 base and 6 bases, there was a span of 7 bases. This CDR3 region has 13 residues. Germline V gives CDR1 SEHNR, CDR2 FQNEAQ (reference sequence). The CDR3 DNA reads TGTGCCAGCAGCTTAGGAGCTTTCAATGAGCAGTTCTTC. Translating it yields CASSLGAFNEQFF. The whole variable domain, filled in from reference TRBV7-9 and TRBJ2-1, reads DTGVSQNPRHKITKRGQNVTFRCDPISEHNRLYWYRQTLGQGPEFLTYFQNEAQLEKSRLLSDRFSAERPKGSFSTLEIQRTEQGDSAMYLCASSLGAFNEQFFGPGTRLTVL.

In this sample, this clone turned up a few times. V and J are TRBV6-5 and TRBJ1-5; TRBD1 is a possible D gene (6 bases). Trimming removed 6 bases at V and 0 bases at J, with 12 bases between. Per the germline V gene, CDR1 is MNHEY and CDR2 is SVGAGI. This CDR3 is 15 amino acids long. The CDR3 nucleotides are TGTGCCAGCAGCCGATCAGGGGTTAGCAATCAGCCCCAGCATTTT. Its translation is CASSRSGVSNQPQHF.

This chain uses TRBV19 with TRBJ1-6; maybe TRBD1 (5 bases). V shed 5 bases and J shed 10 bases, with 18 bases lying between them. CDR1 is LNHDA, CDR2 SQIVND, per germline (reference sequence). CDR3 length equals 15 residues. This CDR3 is CASSSRAPQGSPLHF. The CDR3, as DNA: TGTGCCAGTAGTTCCCGGGCCCCCCAGGGCTCACCCCTCCACTTT.

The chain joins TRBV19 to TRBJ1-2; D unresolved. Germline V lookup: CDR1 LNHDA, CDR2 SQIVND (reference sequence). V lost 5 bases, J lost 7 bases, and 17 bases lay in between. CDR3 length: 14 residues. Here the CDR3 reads CASSQSEAGFGYTF. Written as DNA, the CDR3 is TGTGCCAGTAGTCAATCAGAGGCGGGGTTTGGCTACACCTTC.

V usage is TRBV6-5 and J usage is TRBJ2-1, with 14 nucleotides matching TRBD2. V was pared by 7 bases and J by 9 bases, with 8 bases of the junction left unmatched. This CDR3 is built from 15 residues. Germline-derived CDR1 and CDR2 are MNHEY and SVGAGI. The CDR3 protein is CASTYLGLAGGEQFF. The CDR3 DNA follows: TGTGCCAGCACGTACCTCGGACTAGCGGGGGGTGAGCAGTTCTTC.

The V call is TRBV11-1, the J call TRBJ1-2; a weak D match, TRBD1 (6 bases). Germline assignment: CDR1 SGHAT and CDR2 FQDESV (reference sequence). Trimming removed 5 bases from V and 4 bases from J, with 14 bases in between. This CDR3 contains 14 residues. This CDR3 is CASSARGYPYGYTF. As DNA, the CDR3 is TGTGCCAGCAGCGCCAGGGGTTATCCCTATGGCTACACCTTC. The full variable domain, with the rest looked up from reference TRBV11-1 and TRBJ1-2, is EAEVAQSPRYKITEKSQAVAFWCDPISGHATLYWYRQILGQGPELLVQFQDESVVDDSQLPKDRFSAERLKGVDSTLKIQPAELGDSAMYLCASSARGYPYGYTFGSGTRLTVV.

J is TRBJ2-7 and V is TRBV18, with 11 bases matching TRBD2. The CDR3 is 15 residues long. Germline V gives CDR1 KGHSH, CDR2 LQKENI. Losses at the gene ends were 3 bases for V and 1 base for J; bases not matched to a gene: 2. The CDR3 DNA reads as TGTGCCAGCTCACCGGGACTAGCGGCATCCTACGAGCAGTACTTC. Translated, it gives CASSPGLAASYEQYF. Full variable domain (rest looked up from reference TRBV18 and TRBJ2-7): NAGVMQNPRHLVRRRGQEARLRCSPMKGHSHVYWYRQLPEEGLKFMVYLQKENIIDESGMPKERFSAEFPKEGPSILRIQQVVRGDSAAYFCASSPGLAASYEQYFGPGTRLTVT.

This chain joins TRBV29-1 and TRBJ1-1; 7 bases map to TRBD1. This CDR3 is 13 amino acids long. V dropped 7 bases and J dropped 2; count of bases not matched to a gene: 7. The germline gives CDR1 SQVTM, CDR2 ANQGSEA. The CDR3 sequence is CSGGQAGNTEAFF. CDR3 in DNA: TGCAGCGGCGGACAGGCGGGAAACACTGAAGCTTTCTTT.

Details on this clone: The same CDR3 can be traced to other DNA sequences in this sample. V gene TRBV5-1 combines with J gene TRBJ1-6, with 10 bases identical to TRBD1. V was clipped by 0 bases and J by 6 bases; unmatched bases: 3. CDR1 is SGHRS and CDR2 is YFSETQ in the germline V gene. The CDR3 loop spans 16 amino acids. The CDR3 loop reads CASSLEWTGGNSPLHF. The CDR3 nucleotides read TGCGCCAGCAGCTTGGAGTGGACAGGGGGTAATTCACCCCTCCACTTT.

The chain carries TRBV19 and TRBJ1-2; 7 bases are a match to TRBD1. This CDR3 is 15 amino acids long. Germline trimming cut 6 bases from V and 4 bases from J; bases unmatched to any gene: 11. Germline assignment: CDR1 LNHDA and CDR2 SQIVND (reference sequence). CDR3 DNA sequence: TGTGCCAGTAGAGCTACAGGGGCATCCCTCTATGGCTACACCTTC. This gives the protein CASRATGASLYGYTF.

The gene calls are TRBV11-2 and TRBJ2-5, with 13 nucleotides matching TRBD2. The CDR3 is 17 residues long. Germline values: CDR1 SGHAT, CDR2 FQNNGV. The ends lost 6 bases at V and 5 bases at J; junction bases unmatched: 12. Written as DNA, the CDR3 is TGTGCCAGCAGTCAAACTAGCGGGAGGGCCCATTCGGAGACCCAGTACTTC. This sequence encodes CASSQTSGRAHSETQYF.

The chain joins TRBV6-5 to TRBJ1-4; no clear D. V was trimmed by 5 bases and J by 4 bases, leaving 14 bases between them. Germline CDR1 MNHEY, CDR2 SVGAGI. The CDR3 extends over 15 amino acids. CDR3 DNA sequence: TGTGCCAGCAGTAGCGACGGGGTCGGTAATGAAAAACTGTTTTTT. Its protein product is CASSSDGVGNEKLFF.

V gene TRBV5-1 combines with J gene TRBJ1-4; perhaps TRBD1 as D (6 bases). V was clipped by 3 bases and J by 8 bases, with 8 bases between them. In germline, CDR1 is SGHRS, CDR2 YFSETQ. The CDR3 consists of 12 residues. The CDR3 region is CASSSDSEKLFF. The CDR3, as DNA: TGCGCCAGCAGCTCGGACAGCGAAAAACTGTTTTTT. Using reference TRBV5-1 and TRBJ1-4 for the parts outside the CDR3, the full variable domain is KAGVTQTPRYLIKTRGQQVTLSCSPISGHRSVSWYQQTPGQGLQFLFEYFSETQRNKGNFPGRFSGRQFSNSRSEMNVSTLELGDSALYLCASSSDSEKLFFGSGTQLSVL.

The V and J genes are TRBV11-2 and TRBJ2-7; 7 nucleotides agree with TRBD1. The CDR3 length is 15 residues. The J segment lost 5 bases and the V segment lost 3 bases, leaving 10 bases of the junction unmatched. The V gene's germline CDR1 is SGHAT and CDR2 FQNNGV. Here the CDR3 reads CASSLVTGTKNEQYF. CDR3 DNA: TGTGCCAGCAGCTTGGTGACAGGGACAAAGAACGAGCAGTACTTC.

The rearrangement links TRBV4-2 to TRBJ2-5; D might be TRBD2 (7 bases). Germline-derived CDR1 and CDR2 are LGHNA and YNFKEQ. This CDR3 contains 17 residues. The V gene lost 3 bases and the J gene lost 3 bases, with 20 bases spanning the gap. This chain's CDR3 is CASSQAQGAGDKETQYF. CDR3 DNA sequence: TGTGCCAGCAGCCAGGCCCAAGGGGCGGGGGACAAAGAGACCCAGTACTTC.

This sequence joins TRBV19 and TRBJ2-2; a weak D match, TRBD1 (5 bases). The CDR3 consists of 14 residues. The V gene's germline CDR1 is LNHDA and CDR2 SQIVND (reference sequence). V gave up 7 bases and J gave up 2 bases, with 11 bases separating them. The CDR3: CASTPRGNTGELFF. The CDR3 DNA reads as TGTGCCAGTACCCCTAGGGGAAACACCGGGGAGCTGTTTTTT.

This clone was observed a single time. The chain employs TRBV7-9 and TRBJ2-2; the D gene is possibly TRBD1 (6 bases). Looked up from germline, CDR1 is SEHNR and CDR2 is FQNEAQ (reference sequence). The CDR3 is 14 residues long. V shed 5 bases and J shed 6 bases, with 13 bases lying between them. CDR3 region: CASSHQNRAGELFF. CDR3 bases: TGTGCCAGCAGCCACCAAAACAGGGCCGGGGAGCTGTTTTTT.

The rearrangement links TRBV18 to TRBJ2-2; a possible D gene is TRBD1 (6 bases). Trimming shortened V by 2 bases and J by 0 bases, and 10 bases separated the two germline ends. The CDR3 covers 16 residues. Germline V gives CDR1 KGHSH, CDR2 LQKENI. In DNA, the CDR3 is TGTGCCAGCTCACCAGGACAGCCTTCGAACACCGGGGAGCTGTTTTTT. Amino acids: CASSPGQPSNTGELFF.

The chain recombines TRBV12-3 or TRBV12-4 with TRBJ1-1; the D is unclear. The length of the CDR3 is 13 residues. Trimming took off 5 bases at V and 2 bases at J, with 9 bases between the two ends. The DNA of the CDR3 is TGTGCCAGCAGTCCGACGGGAAACACTGAAGCTTTCTTT. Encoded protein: CASSPTGNTEAFF.